The 30 T cell receptor beta chains reported below all come from one sample, sequenced in a study of T cell repertoires in ileal Crohn's disease. Libraries were prepared by immunoSEQ multiplex PCR; TCRdb keeps only in-frame clonotypes and omits some of them. Seen here are about 13,000 clones, approximately 78% observed once, and the top ten hold 3.5% to 5.5%. Specimen: ileal tissue. The receptors here all came from an adult with Crohn's disease.

The chain recombines TRBV5-5 with TRBJ2-7, with 9 positions matching TRBD2. Germline values: CDR1 SGHKS, CDR2 YYEKEE (reference sequence). This CDR3 has 15 amino acids. After removal of 1 base from V and 2 bases from J, the junction contained 4 bases not matched to a gene. CDR3 sequence: CASSLRAGGPYEQYF. The CDR3 DNA reads as TGTGCCAGCAGCTTGCGAGCGGGGGGTCCCTACGAGCAGTACTTC.

The rearrangement uses TRBV9 and TRBJ2-5, with D perhaps matching TRBD1 (6 bases). Germline V gene lookup returns CDR1 SGDLS and CDR2 YYNGEE. The CDR3 loop spans 13 amino acids. V dropped 2 bases and J dropped 5 bases, with 10 bases sitting between them. Written as DNA, the CDR3 is TGTGCCAGCAGCGTCGACAGGCTGGAGACCCAGTACTTC. Its translation: CASSVDRLETQYF.

The chain is built from TRBV5-4 and TRBJ2-5; 9 bases agree with TRBD1. This CDR3 is built from 14 residues. The junction had 6 bases not matched to a gene; V was cut back by 4 bases and J by 5 bases. Germline assignment: CDR1 SGHNT and CDR2 YYREEE (reference sequence). CDR3 nucleotides: TGTGCCAGCAGCCAACAGGGGGCCAGGGAGACCCAGTACTTC. Translating gives CASSQQGARETQYF.

The chain links TRBV6-6 to TRBJ2-3; unclear D gene. The CDR3 covers 15 residues. Germline V gene lookup returns CDR1 MNHNY and CDR2 SVGAGI (reference sequence). Trimming removed 2 bases at V and 4 bases at J, with 13 bases between. The CDR3 DNA sequence: TGTGCCAGCAGTTACCTAGGCTCTGTGGCAGATACGCAGTATTTT. Its translation is CASSYLGSVADTQYF.

The chain uses TRBV19 and TRBJ1-1, with a tentative D call TRBD1 (6 bases). The CDR3 is 16 amino acids. The V end was cut by 4 bases, the J end by 0 bases, with 15 bases between. The germline V gene encodes CDR1 LNHDA and CDR2 SQIVND (reference sequence). As DNA, the CDR3 is TGTGCCAGTAGTAAATATCGGACAGACATGAACACTGAAGCTTTCTTT. As protein: CASSKYRTDMNTEAFF.

The rearrangement links TRBV7-9 to TRBJ2-3; 9 nucleotides agree with TRBD2. This CDR3 region has 16 residues. Germline-derived CDR1 and CDR2 are SEHNR and FQNEAQ (reference sequence). V was pared by 1 base and J by 2 bases, with 4 bases of the junction left unmatched. The CDR3 loop is CASSLGLAGNTDTQYF. The CDR3 region has the DNA TGTGCCAGCAGCTTAGGGCTAGCGGGGAACACAGATACGCAGTATTTT.

V gene TRBV27 combines with J gene TRBJ1-4; 8 nucleotides align to TRBD1. Germline V CDR1 and CDR2: MNHEY, SMNVEV (reference sequence). The CDR3 is 16 residues long. The trim removed 2 bases at V and 1 base at J, leaving 3 bases unmatched. The CDR3 sequence is CASSLRGTGTNEKLFF. The CDR3 DNA follows: TGTGCCAGCAGTTTAAGGGGGACAGGAACTAATGAAAAACTGTTTTTT.

This clone was recorded only once. The V call is TRBV12-5, the J call TRBJ1-1, with a weak D call TRBD1 (5 bases). Germline V gene data show CDR1 as LGHNT and CDR2 as FRNRAP. Trimming shortened V by 4 bases and J by 1 base, and 13 bases separated the two germline ends. The CDR3 is made up of 15 amino acids. The chain's CDR3 is CASGYPGHENTEAFF. The CDR3 nucleotides are TGTGCTAGTGGTTACCCAGGGCATGAGAACACTGAAGCTTTCTTT.

The J gene is TRBJ2-1, the V gene TRBV7-2; 14 bases agree with TRBD2. The CDR3 is 18 residues long. V was pared by 1 base and J by 4 bases, with 6 bases of the junction left unmatched. CDR1 SGHTA and CDR2 FQGNSA come from the germline V gene. CDR3 amino acids: CASSLVGTSGGKYNEQFF. The DNA of the CDR3 is TGTGCCAGCAGCTTAGTAGGGACTAGCGGGGGCAAGTACAATGAGCAGTTCTTC.

The chain uses TRBV5-5 and TRBJ1-3, with D perhaps matching TRBD1 (5 bases). CDR1 is SGHKS, CDR2 YYEKEE, per germline (reference sequence). The CDR3 is 16 residues long. V lost 0 bases, J lost 0 bases, and 10 bases lay in between. CDR3 DNA sequence: TGTGCCAGCAGCTTGGGGGGACTGAGCTCTGGAAACACCATATATTTT. This encodes CASSLGGLSSGNTIYF.

This chain uses TRBV5-1 with TRBJ1-6; D is possibly TRBD1 (5 bases). This CDR3 is built from 13 residues. Germline values: CDR1 SGHRS, CDR2 YFSETQ. The V end was cut by 4 bases, the J end by 9 bases, with 11 bases between. The CDR3 here is CASSQDSSSPLHF. The CDR3 nucleotides read TGCGCCAGCAGCCAAGACAGTTCTTCACCCCTCCACTTT.

This clone was counted a single time. The rearrangement joins TRBV6-1 to TRBJ2-7; 10 nucleotides line up with TRBD1. The V gene's germline CDR1 is MNHNS and CDR2 SASEGT. Losses at the gene ends were 4 bases for V and 2 bases for J; bases not matched to a gene: 2. The CDR3 runs 14 residues. The CDR3 is CASSVGTGAYEQYF. Written as DNA, the CDR3 is TGTGCCAGCAGTGTCGGGACAGGGGCCTACGAGCAGTACTTC.

V and J are TRBV27 and TRBJ2-7, with D possibly matching TRBD2 (6 bases). The V gene's germline CDR1 is MNHEY and CDR2 SMNVEV (reference sequence). CDR3 length equals 15 residues. Trimming took off 6 bases at V and 7 bases at J, with 22 bases between the two ends. CDR3 loop: CASSGGARPMWEQYF. CDR3 nucleotides: TGTGCCAGCAGCGGAGGGGCGCGCCCAATGTGGGAGCAGTACTTC.

V gene TRBV19 combines with J gene TRBJ2-7; D is perhaps TRBD1 (6 bases). CDR3 length: 11 residues. CDR1 LNHDA and CDR2 SQIVND come from the germline V gene (reference sequence). Between the trimmed V and J ends, which lost 11 bases and 6 bases, there was a span of 14 bases. The CDR3 DNA follows: TGTGCCTGTACCGACAGGTTCGAGCAGTACTTC. Encoded protein: CACTDRFEQYF.

This sequence joins TRBV5-1 and TRBJ2-3, with TRBD2 matching 9 bases. Trimming cost V 0 bases and J 2 bases; bases outside gene matches: 10. Germline V gene sequence: CDR1 SGHRS, CDR2 YFSETQ. This CDR3 contains 18 residues. CDR3 in DNA: TGCGCCAGCAGCTTGGTTTCTTCTGCGGGGGGGCTCACAGATACGCAGTATTTT. Translating gives CASSLVSSAGGLTDTQYF.

This clone was seen a few times. The gene calls are TRBV7-3 and TRBJ2-5, with TRBD2 matching 7 bases. Germline V lookup: CDR1 SGHTA, CDR2 FQGTGA. The CDR3 is 14 residues long. Trimming took 5 bases from V and 7 from J; bases not matched to a gene: 10. The chain's CDR3 is CASSPQLAFGTQYF. The CDR3 DNA is TGTGCCAGCAGCCCCCAACTAGCGTTTGGGACCCAGTACTTC.

The chain combines TRBV30 with TRBJ2-3, with 7 bases identical to TRBD2. This CDR3 has 15 amino acids. V lost 0 bases, J lost 2 bases, and 5 bases stayed unmatched. CDR1 is GTSNPN, CDR2 SVGIG, per germline (reference sequence). For the CDR3, the DNA is TGTGCCTGGAGTGTTGGTAGCGGGTTCACAGATACGCAGTATTTT. Amino acid sequence: CAWSVGSGFTDTQYF.

CDR3 sequence: CASRDRSSALYGYTF. The DNA for the CDR3 is TGTGCCAGTAGGGACAGGTCGTCCGCACTCTATGGCTACACCTTC. The chain employs TRBV19 and TRBJ1-2, with 7 bases identical to TRBD1. With 6 bases clipped from V and 4 bases from J, the junction kept 11 bases outside the gene matches. Looked up from germline, CDR1 is LNHDA and CDR2 is SQIVND (reference sequence). The CDR3 length is 15 residues.

The rearrangement links TRBV5-1 to TRBJ2-6; D is possibly TRBD2 (6 bases). Germline V gene sequence: CDR1 SGHRS, CDR2 YFSETQ. The CDR3 spans 17 residues. V lost 5 bases and J 0 bases, leaving 15 bases between the germline ends. Written as DNA, the CDR3 is TGCGCCAGCAGTTTAAGCGGGCTCAGCTCTGGGGCCAACGTCCTGACTTTC. It specifies CASSLSGLSSGANVLTF.

The chain uses TRBV19 and TRBJ1-2; the D is unclear. Per the germline V gene, CDR1 is LNHDA and CDR2 is SQIVND (reference sequence). This CDR3 region has 14 residues. Between the trimmed V and J ends, which lost 7 bases and 7 bases, there was a span of 19 bases. The CDR3: CASTLRNAAGGYTF. CDR3 nucleotides: TGTGCCAGTACGCTGAGAAACGCGGCGGGTGGCTACACCTTC.

This clone has just one count. This chain connects TRBV14 to TRBJ2-1; TRBD2 matches at 7 bases. CDR1 and CDR2 from the germline V gene are SGHDN and FVKESK. CDR3 length: 18 residues. The junction had 11 bases not matched to a gene; V was cut back by 1 base and J by 2 bases. Here the CDR3 reads CASSQAGRLAVTYNEQFF. The CDR3 region has the DNA TGTGCCAGCAGCCAAGCTGGGCGACTAGCCGTAACCTACAATGAGCAGTTCTTC.

The chain links TRBV11-2 to TRBJ2-7, with 8 bases that match TRBD2. Losses at the gene ends were 4 bases for V and 5 bases for J; bases not matched to a gene: 10. This CDR3 has 15 amino acids. Germline CDR1 is SGHAT and CDR2 is FQNNGV. The CDR3 coding sequence is TGTGCCAGCAGCTCGATAGCGGGGCAAGTGCACGAGCAGTACTTC. Translating gives CASSSIAGQVHEQYF.

The V call is TRBV7-2, the J call TRBJ1-6; D not certain. CDR3 length: 13 residues. Between the trimmed V and J ends, which lost 1 base and 10 bases, there was a span of 8 bases. CDR1 and CDR2 (germline): SGHTA, FQGNSA. The CDR3 loop reads CASSLVTESPLHF. Here the CDR3 DNA reads TGTGCCAGCAGCTTAGTGACTGAATCACCCCTCCACTTT.

The J gene is TRBJ2-3, the V gene TRBV18; perhaps TRBD1 as D (5 bases). This CDR3 contains 14 residues. V shed 3 bases and J shed 14 bases, with 21 bases lying between them. CDR1 is KGHSH, CDR2 LQKENI, per germline. The CDR3 sequence is CASSPLEGHNRPYF. CDR3 sequence (DNA): TGTGCCAGCTCACCCCTAGAAGGACACAACAGGCCGTATTTT.

The V gene is TRBV25-1, the J gene TRBJ2-7; tentative D call: TRBD2 (5 bases). The germline V and J ends were trimmed by 0 bases and 2 bases, with 8 bases remaining between them. The CDR3 is 14 amino acids. The germline CDR1 and CDR2 sequences are MGHDK and SYGVNS. CDR3 region: CASSEYRGTYEQYF. The CDR3 region has the DNA TGTGCCAGCAGTGAATATCGAGGGACCTACGAGCAGTACTTC.

This rearrangement joins TRBV6-5 to TRBJ1-2, with 9 bases that match TRBD1. The CDR3 extends over 13 amino acids. Germline V CDR1 and CDR2: MNHEY, SVGAGI. V dropped 5 bases and J dropped 5; count of bases not matched to a gene: 3. CDR3 sequence: CASSPDRGYGYTF. The CDR3 DNA follows: TGTGCCAGCAGTCCGGACAGGGGATATGGCTACACCTTC.

The chain couples TRBV28 to TRBJ1-6, with a tentative D call TRBD1 (5 bases). This CDR3 has 17 amino acids. V was pared by 6 bases and J by 3 bases, with 18 bases between. Looked up from germline, CDR1 is MDHEN and CDR2 is SYDVKM. The CDR3 loop reads CASRTQVGGGYNSPLHF. CDR3 DNA: TGTGCCAGCAGAACCCAGGTGGGGGGAGGCTATAATTCACCCCTCCACTTT.

This chain uses TRBV7-9 with TRBJ1-1, with D possibly matching TRBD1 (5 bases). The germline CDR1 and CDR2 sequences are SEHNR and FQNEAQ (reference sequence). Trimming took off 1 base at V and 1 base at J, with 10 bases between the two ends. The CDR3 length is 15 residues. The CDR3 loop is CASSLVAGSNTEAFF. The CDR3 DNA reads TGTGCCAGCAGCTTAGTTGCAGGGTCGAACACTGAAGCTTTCTTT.

CDR3 sequence: CASSRDSAADTQYF. The CDR3 DNA sequence: TGCGCCAGCAGCCGGGACAGCGCGGCAGATACGCAGTATTTT. The chain has TRBV5-1 and TRBJ2-3; 7 positions match TRBD1. This CDR3 spans 14 amino acids. The V and J ends lost 4 bases and 4 bases, in that order; junction bases with no gene match: 6. Germline V gene lookup returns CDR1 SGHRS and CDR2 YFSETQ. Based on the CDR3 plus reference TRBV5-1 and TRBJ2-3, the full variable domain is KAGVTQTPRYLIKTRGQQVTLSCSPISGHRSVSWYQQTPGQGLQFLFEYFSETQRNKGNFPGRFSGRQFSNSRSEMNVSTLELGDSALYLCASSRDSAADTQYFGPGTRLTVL.

The chain links TRBV29-1 to TRBJ2-4, with 7 nucleotides matching TRBD1. Per the germline V gene, CDR1 is SQVTM and CDR2 is ANQGSEA. Trimming took 4 bases from V and 1 from J; bases not matched to a gene: 7. This CDR3 contains 15 residues. CDR3 in amino acids: CSVGDRTGAKNIQYF. The CDR3 nucleotides read TGCAGCGTTGGGGACAGAACAGGGGCCAAAAACATTCAGTACTTC. The full variable domain, its missing parts supplied by reference TRBV29-1 and TRBJ2-4, is SAVISQKPSRDICQRGTSLTIQCQVDSQVTMMFWYRQQPGQSLTLIATANQGSEATYESGFVIDKFPISRPNLTFSTLTVSNMSPEDSSIYLCSVGDRTGAKNIQYFGAGTRLSVL.